The rows below give T cell receptor beta chains drawn from one sample of a study of blood T cell repertoires in COVID-19. Generated by immunoSEQ multiplex PCR, the TCRdb table keeps only in-frame clones and is missing some. This sample has roughly 73,000 clones, with roughly 81% found just once. Sequenced input: peripheral blood. These receptors came from a woman between 65 and 79 years old with acute or convalescent COVID-19. Each CDR3 is given with its conserved first and last residue. The D gene is left open where the match is weak. Size is omitted from some rows. Given values are once, few, many or a class for expanded clones.

clone size: once; CDR3 length: 14; J gene: TRBJ1-2; V gene: TRBV6-5; D gene: TRBD1; CDR3 DNA: TGTGCCAGCAGTTCTCTCAGGGGGCTGGACGGCTACACCTTC; CDR3 protein: CASSSLRGLDGYTF
clone size: -; CDR3 length: 13; J gene: TRBJ2-6; V gene: TRBV19; D gene: TRBD1; CDR3 DNA: TGTGCCAGTAGTAAGGGACAGGCGAACGTCCTGACTTTC; CDR3 protein: CASSKGQANVLTF
clone size: -; CDR3 length: 15; J gene: TRBJ2-7; V gene: TRBV5-4; D gene: TRBD2; CDR3 DNA: TGTGCCAGCAGCCCCGGGCTAGCGGGATACTACGAGCAGTACTTC; CDR3 protein: CASSPGLAGYYEQYF
clone size: -; CDR3 length: 16; J gene: TRBJ2-3; V gene: TRBV7-3; D gene: TRBD2; CDR3 DNA: TGTGCCAGCAGCTTATCCCCTAGCGGGAGCTCAGATACGCAGTATTTT; CDR3 protein: CASSLSPSGSSDTQYF
clone size: -; CDR3 length: 13; J gene: TRBJ1-2; V gene: TRBV5-6; D gene: TRBD1; CDR3 DNA: TGTGCCAGCAGCCGGGACAGGAACTATGGCTACACCTTC; CDR3 protein: CASSRDRNYGYTF
clone size: -; CDR3 length: 17; J gene: TRBJ1-3; V gene: TRBV28; D gene: TRBD1; CDR3 DNA: TGTGCCAGCAGTTTTTGGACAGGGGGCGCATCTGGAAACACCATATATTTT; CDR3 protein: CASSFWTGGASGNTIYF
clone size: -; CDR3 length: 16; J gene: TRBJ2-5; V gene: TRBV3-1/TRBV3-2; D gene: TRBD1; CDR3 DNA: TGTGCCAGCAGCCAGTCCAAGGGCAGGGGGCAAGAGACCCAGTACTTC; CDR3 protein: CASSQSKGRGQETQYF
clone size: -; CDR3 length: 16; J gene: TRBJ2-1; V gene: TRBV13; D gene: TRBD2; CDR3 DNA: TGTGCCAGCAGCTTAGTCGGCACTAGCGGAGCGAATGAGCAGTTCTTC; CDR3 protein: CASSLVGTSGANEQFF
clone size: medium-sized; CDR3 length: 15; J gene: TRBJ1-2; V gene: TRBV19; D gene: TRBD1; CDR3 DNA: TGTGCCAGTAGTATGGACAGGGTGAATCCCTATGGCTACACCTTC; CDR3 protein: CASSMDRVNPYGYTF
clone size: -; CDR3 length: 18; J gene: TRBJ1-2; V gene: TRBV9; D gene: TRBD1; CDR3 DNA: TGTGCCAGCAGCGTAGCTGGGACAGGGGGCGCCCGGGGTGATGGCTACACCTTC; CDR3 protein: CASSVAGTGGARGDGYTF
clone size: -; CDR3 length: 16; J gene: TRBJ2-1; V gene: TRBV28; D gene: TRBD2; CDR3 DNA: TGTGCCAGCAGTCCGACTAGCGGGAAAAGGAACAATGAGCAGTTCTTC; CDR3 protein: CASSPTSGKRNNEQFF
clone size: -; CDR3 length: 15; J gene: TRBJ1-5; V gene: TRBV19; D gene: -; CDR3 DNA: TGTGCCAGTAGAGACTTCAGGGTAACGTATCAGCCCCAGCATTTT; CDR3 protein: CASRDFRVTYQPQHF
clone size: -; CDR3 length: 14; J gene: TRBJ1-1; V gene: TRBV5-5; D gene: -; CDR3 DNA: TGTGCCAGCAGCTTGCAGCGAATGAACACTGAAGCTTTCTTT; CDR3 protein: CASSLQRMNTEAFF
clone size: -; CDR3 length: 15; J gene: TRBJ1-4; V gene: TRBV5-5; D gene: -; CDR3 DNA: TGTGCCAGCAGCCCCTTCAGGGGTCTTAATGAAAAACTGTTTTTT; CDR3 protein: CASSPFRGLNEKLFF
clone size: once; CDR3 length: 14; J gene: TRBJ1-3; V gene: TRBV19; D gene: -; CDR3 DNA: TGTGCCAGTAGTATGCCCAGGGGAGGAAACACCATATATTTT; CDR3 protein: CASSMPRGGNTIYF
clone size: -; CDR3 length: 16; J gene: TRBJ1-6; V gene: TRBV19; D gene: TRBD1; CDR3 DNA: TGTGCCAGTAGTCAAATCCCGGGACAGGGTATCCCACCCCTCCACTTT; CDR3 protein: CASSQIPGQGIPPLHF
clone size: -; CDR3 length: 14; J gene: TRBJ1-1; V gene: TRBV29-1; D gene: -; CDR3 DNA: TGCAGCGTGGCGACTGGGGGGGGCCACACTGAAGCTTTCTTT; CDR3 protein: CSVATGGGHTEAFF
clone size: -; CDR3 length: 14; J gene: TRBJ2-7; V gene: TRBV19; D gene: TRBD2; CDR3 DNA: TGTGCCAGTTTCCTAGCGGAACCTTGCTACGAGCAGTACTTC; CDR3 protein: CASFLAEPCYEQYF
clone size: -; CDR3 length: 12; J gene: TRBJ1-1; V gene: TRBV3-1/TRBV3-2; D gene: -; CDR3 DNA: TGTGCCAGCAGCCAAGGGGTAACTGAGGGTTTCTTT; CDR3 protein: CASSQGVTEGFF
clone size: -; CDR3 length: 14; J gene: TRBJ1-1; V gene: TRBV18; D gene: -; CDR3 DNA: TGTGCCAGCTCACCACTTGGCAGGGACACTGAAGCTTTCTTT; CDR3 protein: CASSPLGRDTEAFF
clone size: few; CDR3 length: 13; J gene: TRBJ2-7; V gene: TRBV28; D gene: TRBD1; CDR3 DNA: TGTGCCAGCAGCCGACAGGGGTGGCACGAGCAGTACTTC; CDR3 protein: CASSRQGWHEQYF
clone size: -; CDR3 length: 14; J gene: TRBJ1-1; V gene: TRBV27; D gene: -; CDR3 DNA: TGTGCCAGCAGTTATGGGGGCTTGAACACTGAAGCTTTCTTT; CDR3 protein: CASSYGGLNTEAFF
clone size: -; CDR3 length: 12; J gene: TRBJ1-1; V gene: TRBV7-8; D gene: -; CDR3 DNA: TGTGCCAGCAGCCCCACTCCCGGTGATGCTTTCTTT; CDR3 protein: CASSPTPGDAFF
clone size: -; CDR3 length: 12; J gene: TRBJ2-7; V gene: TRBV7-9; D gene: -; CDR3 DNA: TGTGCCAGCAGCCGAGACTCTACTGGGCAGTACTTC; CDR3 protein: CASSRDSTGQYF
clone size: -; CDR3 length: 17; J gene: TRBJ2-7; V gene: TRBV7-6; D gene: -; CDR3 DNA: TGTGCCAGCAGCCCCCGGGGTAGCCTCCTCCCACGCCACGAGCAGTACTTC; CDR3 protein: CASSPRGSLLPRHEQYF
clone size: -; CDR3 length: 13; J gene: TRBJ2-1; V gene: TRBV7-2; D gene: -; CDR3 DNA: TGTGCCAGCAGCTTAGGCAGGAACAATGAGCAGTTCTTC; CDR3 protein: CASSLGRNNEQFF
clone size: -; CDR3 length: 14; J gene: TRBJ2-5; V gene: TRBV6-1; D gene: TRBD1; CDR3 DNA: TGTGCCAGCAGTGAAGCGGACAGGGAAGAGACCCAGTACTTC; CDR3 protein: CASSEADREETQYF
clone size: -; CDR3 length: 11; J gene: TRBJ2-1; V gene: TRBV9; D gene: -; CDR3 DNA: TGTGCCAGCGCGGGGGCCTATGAGCAGTTCTTC; CDR3 protein: CASAGAYEQFF
clone size: -; CDR3 length: 14; J gene: TRBJ1-4; V gene: TRBV7-6; D gene: -; CDR3 DNA: TGTGCCAGCAGCTTAGCGCGGGGTGGCGAAAAACTGTTTTTT; CDR3 protein: CASSLARGGEKLFF
clone size: -; CDR3 length: 14; J gene: TRBJ2-7; V gene: TRBV7-9; D gene: TRBD1; CDR3 DNA: TGTGCCAGCAGCGTCGGACAGGGGTACCTTGGGCAGTACTTC; CDR3 protein: CASSVGQGYLGQYF
clone size: -; CDR3 length: 15; J gene: TRBJ2-1; V gene: TRBV25-1; D gene: -; CDR3 DNA: TGTGCCAGCAGTGAAGGAAGGACAGTATACAATGAGCAGTTCTTC; CDR3 protein: CASSEGRTVYNEQFF
clone size: -; CDR3 length: 16; J gene: TRBJ2-6; V gene: TRBV5-1; D gene: TRBD1; CDR3 DNA: TGCGCCAGCAGCCGTGCCCAGGGGGCTGGGGCCAACGTCCTGACTTTC; CDR3 protein: CASSRAQGAGANVLTF
clone size: once; CDR3 length: 17; J gene: TRBJ2-3; V gene: TRBV28; D gene: -; CDR3 DNA: TGTGCCAGCAGTTTGCGGGCGCGGCGGTTTAGCACAGATACGCAGTATTTT; CDR3 protein: CASSLRARRFSTDTQYF
clone size: once; CDR3 length: 13; J gene: TRBJ2-1; V gene: TRBV5-1; D gene: -; CDR3 DNA: TGCGCCAGCAGCTTGGACAGCTACAATGAGCAGTTCTTC; CDR3 protein: CASSLDSYNEQFF
clone size: -; CDR3 length: 17; J gene: TRBJ2-3; V gene: TRBV4-2; D gene: TRBD2; CDR3 DNA: TGTGCCAGCAGCCCTTGGACTAGCGGGACAAGCACAGATACGCAGTATTTT; CDR3 protein: CASSPWTSGTSTDTQYF
clone size: -; CDR3 length: 15; J gene: TRBJ2-1; V gene: TRBV3-1/TRBV3-2; D gene: TRBD2; CDR3 DNA: TGTGCCAGCAGCATGCATAGCGGGAGGAACAATGAGCAGTTCTTC; CDR3 protein: CASSMHSGRNNEQFF
clone size: -; CDR3 length: 14; J gene: TRBJ2-7; V gene: TRBV7-2; D gene: -; CDR3 DNA: TGTGCCAGCAGCTTAGCAGGACAAGCCTACGAGCAGTACTTC; CDR3 protein: CASSLAGQAYEQYF
clone size: -; CDR3 length: 14; J gene: TRBJ2-7; V gene: TRBV19; D gene: -; CDR3 DNA: TGTGCCAGTAGTAGGCAGGGAACGGTGAACGAGCAGTACTTC; CDR3 protein: CASSRQGTVNEQYF
clone size: -; CDR3 length: 15; J gene: TRBJ1-2; V gene: TRBV18; D gene: -; CDR3 DNA: TGTGCCAGCTCACCAAGGGGGAGGGAGCCAGAGCCCTACACCTTC; CDR3 protein: CASSPRGREPEPYTF